Detailed here is one TCR beta chain. Using immunoSEQ multiplex PCR, the repertoire was profiled, and TCRdb retains in-frame clones only, with some absent. The sample records tens of thousands of clones, approximately 83% being singletons. This CDR3 spans 16 amino acids. V lost 0 bases and J lost 4; bases outside the gene matches: 7. CDR1 and CDR2 (germline): SGHRS, YFSETQ. This sample stems from a study of T cell responses to AZD1222 COVID-19 vaccine. Source: peripheral blood, taken 28 days after the second AZD1222 dose. The rearrangement links TRBV5-1 to TRBJ1-3; 7 bases fit TRBD1. The receptor comes from an adult who received the AZD1222 COVID-19 vaccine. As DNA, the CDR3 is TGCGCCAGCAGCTTGGAGACAGGGAGGTCCGGAAACACCATATATTTT. Residues: CASSLETGRSGNTIYF.